Presented here are 3 T cell receptor beta chains from one specimen sequenced in a study of T cell repertoires in cytomegalovirus infection. No antigen is known for these receptors. A single record per CDR3 protein comes from TCRdb applying MiXCR to the reads. The sample carries about 920,000 distinct CDR3 sequences, roughly a third recorded once. Sample: cultured CD8+ T cells from PBMCs, taken from culture after CMV antigen stimulation. These receptors all stem from a human donor in good health (CMV status not recorded). Some clones in this sample may be carry-over from other donors' samples.

CDR3 residues: CASSNPSGGDTDTQYF. DNA for the CDR3: TGTGCCAGCAGCAACCCTAGCGGGGGAGACACAGATACGCAGTATTTT. V and J are TRBV5-4 and TRBJ2-3; 10 nucleotides align to TRBD2. This CDR3 spans 16 amino acids. Germline V lookup: CDR1 SGHNT, CDR2 YYREEE (reference sequence). The V gene end was trimmed by 4 bases and the J gene end by 2 bases; junction bases not matched to a gene: 7.

The table lists this clonotype with a few counts. The genes are TRBV7-8 and TRBJ1-4; D gene ambiguous. V dropped 5 bases and J dropped 6 bases, with 19 bases sitting between them. CDR3 length: 16 residues. From germline, CDR1 is SGHVS and CDR2 FQNEAQ. CDR3 sequence reads: CASSPPTVLPYEKLFF. DNA of the CDR3: TGTGCCAGCAGCCCCCCGACCGTCCTGCCATATGAAAAACTGTTTTTT.

This clonotype has a handful of counts. The V call is TRBV6-2 or TRBV6-3, the J call TRBJ2-1; 13 nucleotides match TRBD2. The CDR3 covers 17 residues. Germline V CDR1 and CDR2: MNHEY, SVGEGT. V was pared by 3 bases and J by 9 bases, with 11 bases of the junction left unmatched. The DNA of the CDR3 is TGTGCCAGCAGTTATCTCCCGACTAGCGGGGGGCGAGGTGAGCAGTTCTTC. Translating it yields CASSYLPTSGGRGEQFF.